A selection of T cell receptor beta chains follows, all from one sample in a study of identical twins. TCRdb reprocessed the 5' RACE reads via MiXCR and lists one record per CDR3 protein. Of 550,000 to 700,000 distinct CDR3 sequences in the sample, 21% were seen once. In addition, the sample was reused for a study of T cells expressing NK-cell markers.

The sample was PBMCs. All receptors come from a woman in her late teens or twenties in good health. Both conserved end residues are part of each CDR3. Fields, in order: V gene, clone size, J gene, D gene, CDR3 protein, CDR3 DNA. A D gene is named only where the DNA matches it firmly. Expanded clones are given a class, and other clones once, few, many or no size at all.

V: TRBV21-1; size: -; J: TRBJ2-5; D: -; CDR3: CARTKRVVNLNGETQYF; DNA: TGTGCCAGGACCAAGCGGGTGGTGAACCTGAACGGGGAGACCCAGTACTTC
V: TRBV20-1; size: many; J: TRBJ2-3; D: -; CDR3: CSARPGTDTQYF; DNA: TGCAGTGCTAGGCCCGGCACAGATACGCAGTATTTT
V: TRBV10-1; size: few; J: TRBJ2-1; D: -; CDR3: CASNYEQFF; DNA: TGCGCCAGCAACTATGAGCAGTTCTTC
V: TRBV29-1; size: few; J: TRBJ2-5; D: TRBD1; CDR3: CSVPRDSSEETQYF; DNA: TGCAGCGTCCCCAGGGACAGCTCCGAAGAGACCCAGTACTTC
V: TRBV12-3/TRBV12-4; size: -; J: TRBJ2-5; D: -; CDR3: CASRPKNQETQYF; DNA: TGTGCCAGCAGACCAAAAAACCAAGAGACCCAGTACTTC
V: TRBV9; size: few; J: TRBJ2-4; D: TRBD1; CDR3: CASSVHPGQEALYF; DNA: TGTGCCAGCAGCGTGCATCCCGGACAGGAAGCGCTGTACTTC
V: TRBV12-3/TRBV12-4; size: few; J: TRBJ1-2; D: TRBD1; CDR3: CASRVRHGTGGDYGYTF; DNA: TGTGCCAGCAGAGTCCGCCACGGGACAGGGGGCGACTATGGCTACACCTTC
V: TRBV5-1; size: -; J: TRBJ1-2; D: TRBD1; CDR3: CASSKDRNYGYTF; DNA: TGCGCCAGCAGCAAGGACAGGAACTATGGCTACACCTTC
V: TRBV7-2; size: -; J: TRBJ2-4; D: TRBD1; CDR3: CASSAGDRVYF; DNA: TGTGCCAGCAGCGCCGGGGACAGGGTATACTTC
V: TRBV12-3/TRBV12-4; size: few; J: TRBJ2-3; D: -; CDR3: CASTGARTDTQYF; DNA: TGTGCCAGCACTGGAGCTCGCACAGATACGCAGTATTTT
V: TRBV20-1; size: -; J: TRBJ1-1; D: -; CDR3: CSAPLSKRGNTEAFF; DNA: TGCAGTGCTCCTCTATCCAAGCGGGGGAACACTGAAGCTTTCTTT
V: TRBV10-3; size: -; J: TRBJ2-5; D: TRBD2; CDR3: CAISDPGLAEETQYF; DNA: TGTGCCATCAGTGACCCAGGACTAGCGGAAGAGACCCAGTACTTC
V: TRBV12-3/TRBV12-4; size: few; J: TRBJ1-5; D: TRBD1; CDR3: CASSLADRSAGQPQHF; DNA: TGTGCCAGCAGTTTAGCGGACAGGTCTGCGGGGCAGCCCCAGCATTTT
V: TRBV20-1; size: few; J: TRBJ2-5; D: -; CDR3: CSARGPVLQETQYF; DNA: TGCAGTGCTAGGGGCCCAGTGTTACAAGAGACCCAGTACTTC
V: TRBV21-1; size: many; J: TRBJ2-7; D: -; CDR3: CASSKRRTGLFREQYF; DNA: TGTGCCAGCAGCAAGAGAAGGACAGGGTTGTTCCGCGAGCAGTACTTC
V: TRBV7-9; size: few; J: TRBJ2-1; D: TRBD1; CDR3: CASSSLGQGGSYNEQFF; DNA: TGTGCCAGCAGCTCTCTCGGACAGGGGGGATCCTACAATGAGCAGTTCTTC
V: TRBV20-1; size: -; J: TRBJ2-3; D: TRBD2; CDR3: CSADQLAGGRYRTDTQYF; DNA: TGCAGTGCGGATCAGTTAGCGGGAGGGCGGTATAGAACAGATACGCAGTATTTT
V: TRBV7-9; size: -; J: TRBJ2-2; D: -; CDR3: CASSFHNMVFF; DNA: TGTGCCAGCAGCTTCCACAATATGGTGTTTTTT
V: TRBV4-2; size: many; J: TRBJ2-3; D: TRBD2; CDR3: CASSQGTSGGPDTQYF; DNA: TGTGCCAGCAGCCAAGGGACTAGCGGGGGGCCAGATACGCAGTATTTT
V: TRBV7-2; size: few; J: TRBJ2-3; D: -; CDR3: CASSLVLATSHTQYF; DNA: TGTGCCAGCAGCTTGGTCCTAGCCACATCCCATACGCAGTATTTT
V: TRBV20-1; size: few; J: TRBJ2-2; D: -; CDR3: CSASLSTGELFF; DNA: TGCAGTGCTAGTCTTTCCACCGGGGAGCTGTTTTTT
V: TRBV5-1; size: -; J: TRBJ2-1; D: -; CDR3: CASSLELPGVDEQFF; DNA: TGCGCCAGCAGCTTGGAACTCCCGGGGGTCGATGAGCAGTTCTTC
V: TRBV3-1; size: -; J: TRBJ1-2; D: TRBD1; CDR3: CASSIQGNRGYGYTF; DNA: TGTGCCAGCAGTATACAGGGGAATCGCGGCTATGGCTACACCTTC
V: TRBV29-1; size: few; J: TRBJ2-1; D: -; CDR3: CSVETGVGDEQFF; DNA: TGCAGCGTTGAGACCGGGGTTGGCGATGAGCAGTTCTTC
V: TRBV12-3/TRBV12-4; size: many; J: TRBJ1-3; D: -; CDR3: CASSPRGSGNTIYF; DNA: TGTGCCAGCAGTCCCAGGGGATCGGGAAACACCATATATTTT
V: TRBV20-1; size: many; J: TRBJ2-2; D: -; CDR3: CSTYHTGELFF; DNA: TGCAGTACTTACCATACCGGGGAGCTGTTTTTT
V: TRBV5-1; size: -; J: TRBJ2-7; D: -; CDR3: CASSLRGISSYEQYF; DNA: TGCGCCAGCAGCTTGAGAGGGATCAGCTCCTACGAGCAGTACTTC
V: TRBV12-3/TRBV12-4; size: -; J: TRBJ1-2; D: -; CDR3: CASSATGNTF; DNA: TGTGCCAGCAGTGCAACAGGGAACACCTTC
V: TRBV7-9; size: few; J: TRBJ1-2; D: TRBD1; CDR3: CASRLGQGAYYGYTF; DNA: TGTGCCAGCAGACTAGGACAGGGGGCTTACTATGGCTACACCTTC
V: TRBV12-3/TRBV12-4; size: -; J: TRBJ2-1; D: -; CDR3: CASKERGQGMNEQFF; DNA: TGTGCCAGCAAGGAACGGGGGCAGGGGATGAATGAGCAGTTCTTC